Listed below are T cell receptor beta chains from one sample, sequenced in a study of monozygotic twins with inflammatory bowel disease. One entry per CDR3 protein, without DNA, is what TCRdb gives after re-calling the 5' RACE reads. Recorded for this sample: approximately 400,000 distinct CDR3 sequences. Material: blood. These receptors all come from a human donor with ulcerative colitis or Crohn's disease, or a healthy co-twin of an affected twin (not recorded which). Each CDR3 is given with its conserved first and last residue. The order of the fields is J gene, V gene, CDR3 protein.

>TRBJ1-1|TRBV20-1
CSARRFPEAFF
>TRBJ1-2|TRBV28
CASDRRTGKGYTF
>TRBJ2-7|TRBV20-1
CSAPRWGSYEQYF
>TRBJ1-1|TRBV7-9
CASRAGTGNSEAFF
>TRBJ1-1|TRBV9
CASSVGGQGAEAFF
>TRBJ1-2|TRBV3-1
CASSRGDNWGYTF
>TRBJ2-1|TRBV6-5
CASSDIGNEQFF
>TRBJ1-2|TRBV18
CASSPRQGNSNYGYTF
>TRBJ1-6|TRBV11-2
CASSFVRQENSPLHF
>TRBJ2-1|TRBV7-8
CASSLATAGGPNNEQFF
>TRBJ1-2|TRBV27
CASSPRTGFNYGYTF
>TRBJ1-1|TRBV3-1
CASSPAPSQTEAFF
>TRBJ2-7|TRBV5-6
CASSFTAEQYF
>TRBJ2-4|TRBV29-1
CSVLGTSGSIVGNIQYF
>TRBJ2-4|TRBV11-1
CASSLGTAASVYF
>TRBJ2-1|TRBV6-1
CASRPLVLRGGSYNEQFF
>TRBJ2-5|TRBV3-1
CASSQDTGSGSQYF
>TRBJ2-7|TRBV27
CASSLGTGQYEQYF
>TRBJ1-1|TRBV7-2
CASSSNPGVEAFF
>TRBJ2-7|TRBV11-2
CASSFRPYEQYF
>TRBJ2-2|TRBV20-1
CSAPRLERNTGELFF
>TRBJ2-1|TRBV7-6
CASSVRLAGSYNEQFF
>TRBJ2-1|TRBV4-2
CASSQFSGSVDEQFF
>TRBJ2-7|TRBV29-1
CSVTGTTKNYEQYF
>TRBJ2-2|TRBV7-2
CASSQNQGAGELFF
>TRBJ1-1|TRBV5-1
CASSSRGTENTEAFF
>TRBJ2-2|TRBV28
CASSLGTEGDTGELFF
>TRBJ2-1|TRBV20-1
CSAPEIRGSYNEQFF
>TRBJ1-1|TRBV5-6
CASSRNRGTEAFF
>TRBJ1-1|TRBV4-2
CASSQGGGQYTEAFF
>TRBJ1-4|TRBV27
CASSLKQEENEKLFF
>TRBJ2-1|TRBV10-2
CASSDMGQDEQFF
>TRBJ1-5|TRBV20-1
CSANRGPDQPQHF
>TRBJ1-5|TRBV20-1
CSAKGGTVSNQPQHF
>TRBJ2-1|TRBV11-2
CASSYLVTRSSYNEQFF
>TRBJ2-7|TRBV9
CASSESLGAYEQYF
>TRBJ1-4|TRBV5-1
CASSTPSREKLFF
>TRBJ2-1|TRBV20-1
CSASGPIHGQFF
>TRBJ2-5|TRBV5-1
CASSLQGADSETQYF
>TRBJ1-2|TRBV6-6
CASSYGKGRGYTF
>TRBJ2-1|TRBV7-2
CASSLAGPSYNEQFF
>TRBJ1-1|TRBV5-1
CASSIGQGGSTEAFF
>TRBJ2-7|TRBV6-5
CASSYSNVGDLKNPYEQYF
>TRBJ1-2|TRBV5-1
CASSSGTTNYGYTF
>TRBJ2-7|TRBV5-1
CASSPAGGTVDYEQYF
>TRBJ1-5|TRBV5-5
CASSRTGDRVSQPQHF
>TRBJ2-7|TRBV5-6
CASSLAGTGIYEQYF
>TRBJ1-3|TRBV10-2
CASSATPGNTIYF
>TRBJ1-1|TRBV18
CASSPRADLNTEAFF
>TRBJ2-7|TRBV7-9
CASSPRGTGSYEQYF